This TCR beta chain stems from a study of T cell responses to AZD1222 COVID-19 vaccine. Only one count was recorded for this clone. The CDR3 is 14 amino acids. Trimming pared 5 bases from V and 0 bases from J, leaving 11 bases between. CDR1 and CDR2 from the germline V gene are GTSNPN and SVGIG (reference sequence). Sequenced by immunoSEQ multiplex PCR; TCRdb stores in-frame clones only, minus some. The sample carries 100,000 to 150,000 clones, 86% recorded once. The sample consisted of peripheral blood, taken on day 0 of AZD1222 vaccination. The receptor comes from an adult in good health. V gene TRBV30 combines with J gene TRBJ1-3; a weak D match, TRBD1 (6 bases). The CDR3 region has the DNA TGTGCCTGGGGGGGCCTGCCCTCTGGAAACACCATATATTTT. This sequence encodes CAWGGLPSGNTIYF.